This TCR beta chain was sequenced during a study of CXCR3-negative and CXCR3-positive naive CD8 T cells. CDR3 length: 11 amino acids. Germline V gives CDR1 MNHNY, CDR2 SVGAGI (reference sequence). The authors prepared UMI-labeled TRB cDNA libraries by 5' RACE. TCRdb reprocessed the 5' RACE reads, keeping one entry per CDR3 protein, no DNA. Recorded for this sample: tens of thousands of distinct CDR3 sequences. This TCR came from a human donor in good health. Some clones in this sample may be carry-over from other donors' samples. This chain links TRBV6-6 with TRBJ2-7; TCRdb names TRBD1, which stays unverified in the absence of DNA. Sequencing was done on a sample of naive CXCR3- CD8+ T cells from blood. Noted subset: CD45RO-CCR7+CD27+CD95- naive CD8+ T cells lacking CXCR3 (TNR3-). The CDR3 sequence: CASLSGAEQYF.